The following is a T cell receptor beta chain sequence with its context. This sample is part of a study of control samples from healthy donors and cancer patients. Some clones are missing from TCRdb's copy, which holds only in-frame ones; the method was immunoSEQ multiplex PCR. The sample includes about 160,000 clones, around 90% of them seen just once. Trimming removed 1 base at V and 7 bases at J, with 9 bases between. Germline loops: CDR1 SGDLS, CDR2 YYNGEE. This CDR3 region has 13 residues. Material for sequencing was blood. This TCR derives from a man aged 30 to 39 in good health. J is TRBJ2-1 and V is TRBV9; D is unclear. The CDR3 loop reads CASSVIAENEQFF. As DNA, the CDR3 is TGTGCCAGCAGCGTAATAGCCGAGAATGAGCAGTTCTTC.